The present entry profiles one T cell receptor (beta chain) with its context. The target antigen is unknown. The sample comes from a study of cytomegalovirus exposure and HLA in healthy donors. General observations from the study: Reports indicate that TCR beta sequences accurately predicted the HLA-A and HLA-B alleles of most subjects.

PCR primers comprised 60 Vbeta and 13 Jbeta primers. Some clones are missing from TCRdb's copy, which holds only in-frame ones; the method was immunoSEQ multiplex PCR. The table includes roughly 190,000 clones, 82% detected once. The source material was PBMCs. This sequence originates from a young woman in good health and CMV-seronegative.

The CDR3 spells CASSSGLAVRETQYF. CDR3 in DNA: TGTGCCAGCAGCTCCGGACTAGCAGTGCGAGAGACCCAGTACTTC. V is TRBV7-2 and J is TRBJ2-5, with 8 bases lining up with TRBD2. The germline gives CDR1 SGHTA, CDR2 FQGNSA. V was clipped by 4 bases and J by 4 bases; unmatched bases: 8. The CDR3 covers 15 residues. The whole variable domain, remainder taken from reference TRBV7-2 and TRBJ2-5, is GAGVSQSPSNKVTEKGKDVELRCDPISGHTALYWYRQSLGQGLEFLIYFQGNSAPDKSGLPSDRFSAERTGGSVSTLTIQRTQQEDSAVYLCASSSGLAVRETQYFGPGTRLLVL.